This TCR beta chain was recorded in a study of siplizumab effects on memory and regulatory T cells. Of note for this clone: The antigen is unknown.

Study results and caveats: An assignable phenotype, naive or memory, was missing from roughly 78-96% of proliferating CD4+ or CD8+ clones. A small minority of alloreactive clones were mapped to unstimulated subsets. Suppressive capability of dividing Tregs from siplizumab cultures went unverified.

The CDR3 length is 14 residues. The V end was cut by 5 bases, the J end by 4 bases, with 13 bases between. CDR1 and CDR2 from the germline V gene are SGHDN and FVKESK. Sequencing used immunoSEQ multiplex PCR; TCRdb keeps in-frame clones, though not all of them. Of 100,000 to 120,000 clones detected, around nine tenths appear once; the ten largest clones hold approximately 1.3%. This clonotype was obtained from a human donor in good health. Sequenced: CD4+ T cells sorted from blood. The chain is built from TRBV14 and TRBJ2-3; a possible D gene is TRBD1 (5 bases). The CDR3, as DNA: TGTGCCAGCAGCTCCTGGGGCACCCCAGATACGCAGTATTTT. Amino acid sequence: CASSSWGTPDTQYF. The full variable domain, rest sourced from reference TRBV14 and TRBJ2-3, is EAGVTQFPSHSVIEKGQTVTLRCDPISGHDNLYWYRRVMGKEIKFLLHFVKESKQDESGMPNNRFLAERTGGTYSTLKVQPAELEDSGVYFCASSSWGTPDTQYFGPGTRLTVL.